This T cell receptor beta chain was obtained from a study of blood T cell repertoires in COVID-19. For the study at large: There were acute and convalescent COVID-19 samples, and they came from the United States, Italy and Spain. In each case, the material was cDNA or gDNA derived from T cells, B-cell-depleted T cells, or PBMCs.

Study processing details: It was from reference gene primer amplification that nucleated cell counts were estimated. Clones were sequenced by immunoSEQ multiplex PCR, and TCRdb holds only the in-frame ones, with some missing. D and trimming were read from the DNA, whereas the V and J calls and clone size are those reported in that table. Among fewer than 100,000 clones listed, around 87% were seen once. Germline CDR1 and CDR2: KGHSH and LQKENI. There are 17 residues in the CDR3. The junction had 9 bases not matched to a gene; V was cut back by 3 bases and J by 0 bases. The sequencing input was peripheral blood. The chain recombines TRBV18 with TRBJ1-1; 8 nucleotides match TRBD1. The receptor comes from a woman aged 80 or older with acute or convalescent COVID-19. The DNA of the CDR3 is TGTGCCAGCTCACCCCTGGACAGGGTAGGGGTGAACACTGAAGCTTTCTTT. This translates into CASSPLDRVGVNTEAFF.